This T cell receptor (beta chain) derives from a study of blood T cells in healthy people across ages. Primers used in a second PCR of roughly 7 to 12 cycles were a sample-barcoded 5' primer and a J-beta primer mix. TCRdb used MiXCR to reprocess the 5' RACE reads, holding one entry per CDR3 protein. The sample shows hundreds of thousands of distinct CDR3 sequences, around three fifths of them seen only once. V lost 1 base, J lost 5 bases, and 20 bases lay in between. This CDR3 comprises 17 residues. Germline V lookup: CDR1 SGHAT, CDR2 FQNNGV. In its sample, this clonotype was seen a few times. Sequences were obtained from blood. The clonotype originates from a man in his fifties or sixties in good health. This chain uses TRBV11-2 with TRBJ2-5; no clear D gene. The CDR3: CASSLGVRPLEWETQYF. The CDR3 DNA follows: TGTGCCAGCAGCTTAGGGGTTAGGCCCTTGGAGTGGGAGACCCAGTACTTC.